This TCR beta chain was retrieved from a study of cytomegalovirus exposure and HLA in healthy donors. Study summary: The approximately 680 first-cohort repertoires and the 120 or so validation repertoires shared the same platform, a later analysis reported.

Sequencing used immunoSEQ multiplex PCR; TCRdb keeps in-frame clones, though not all of them. The data contain some 65,000 clones, roughly 94% of them singletons. Points from the study as a whole: Under in vitro conditions, a few CMV-associated chains were confirmed as specific for CMV antigens. Researchers counted over 150 TCR beta chains as cytomegalovirus-associated.

This CDR3 has 14 residues. V lost 0 bases and J 4 bases, leaving 9 bases between the germline ends. Per germline, CDR1 MNHEY and CDR2 SVGAGI. This clone was detected only a few times. No antigen is known for it. The donors were members of the approximately 130-subject validation cohort (separate from the approximately 670-subject first cohort). The chain is built from TRBV6-5 and TRBJ1-2; D gene unclear. Sequenced: PBMCs. The clonotype was recovered from a man aged 18 to 35 in good health and CMV-seropositive. This CDR3 reads CASSYSIQTYGYTF. The CDR3 region has the DNA TGTGCCAGCAGTTACTCGATACAGACCTATGGCTACACCTTC.